This is a list of T cell receptor beta chains from one sample in a study of blood T cell repertoires in COVID-19. The method was immunoSEQ multiplex PCR; TCRdb's version includes in-frame clones alone and lacks a portion of them. The table shows about 300,000 clones, with around 89% occurring only once. The specimen was peripheral blood. The receptors were sampled from a woman in her 30s who had recovered from COVID-19. The CDR3 runs from the conserved cysteine through the conserved F or W. The D gene is left open where the match is weak.

TRBD1	TRBV7-9	TRBJ1-5	14	CASSQTGTNQPQHF
TRBD1	TRBV10-3	TRBJ1-1	14	CAIRGTGGEPNAFF
TRBD1	TRBV11-2	TRBJ1-1	15	CASSPPTGISTEAFF
NA	TRBV6-5	TRBJ1-5	15	CASRRTATSNQPQHF
NA	TRBV9	TRBJ1-6	15	CASSESGRYNSPLHF
NA	TRBV7-9	TRBJ1-2	13	CASSLGTSYGYTF
TRBD2	TRBV7-9	TRBJ2-5	10	CASTGTNLYF
TRBD1	TRBV7-9	TRBJ2-7	14	CASSSLDREYEQYF
NA	TRBV4-1	TRBJ2-5	17	CASSQDLGWRQRETQYF
TRBD1	TRBV4-1	TRBJ2-7	15	CASSQAGTGTYEQYF
NA	TRBV12-3/TRBV12-4	TRBJ1-2	13	CASKLSGNYGYTF
NA	TRBV27	TRBJ2-7	14	CASSLTVQNYEQYF
NA	TRBV6-1	TRBJ1-1	11	CASSETRKAFF